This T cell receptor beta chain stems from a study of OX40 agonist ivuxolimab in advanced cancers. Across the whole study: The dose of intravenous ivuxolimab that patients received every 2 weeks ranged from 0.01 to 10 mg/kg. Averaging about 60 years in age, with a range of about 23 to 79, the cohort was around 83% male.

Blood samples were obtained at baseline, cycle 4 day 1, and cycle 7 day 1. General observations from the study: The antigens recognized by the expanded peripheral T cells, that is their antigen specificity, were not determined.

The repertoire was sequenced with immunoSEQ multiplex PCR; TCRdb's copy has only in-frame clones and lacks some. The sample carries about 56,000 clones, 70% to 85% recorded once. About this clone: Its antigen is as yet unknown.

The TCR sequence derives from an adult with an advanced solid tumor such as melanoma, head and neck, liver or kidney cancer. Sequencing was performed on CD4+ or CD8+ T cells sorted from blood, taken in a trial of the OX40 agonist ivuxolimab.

This CDR3 reads CASSLKVMGGEYTQYF. CDR3 coding DNA: TGTGCCAGCAGCCTAAAAGTTATGGGAGGGGAATATACGCAGTATTTT. The gene calls are TRBV7-6 and TRBJ2-3; TRBD2 matches 7 bases. CDR1 and CDR2 (germline): SGHVS, FNYEAQ. The CDR3 covers 16 residues. V dropped 5 bases and J dropped 7; count of bases not matched to a gene: 15. Full variable domain (remainder filled in from reference TRBV7-6 and TRBJ2-3): GAGVSQSPRYKVTKRGQDVALRCDPISGHVSLYWYRQALGQGPEFLTYFNYEAQQDKSGLPNDRFSAERPEGSISTLTIQRTEQRDSAMYRCASSLKVMGGEYTQYFGPGTRLTVL.